One and the same sample provided the 28 T cell receptor beta chains below, sequenced in a study of CD8 T cells in ankylosing spondylitis. TCRdb re-derived calls from the 5' RACE reads in MiXCR, one entry per CDR3 protein. The sample shows 200,000 to 300,000 distinct CDR3 sequences, more than 25% of them seen only once. The sequencing sample was made of blood, either unsorted or a sorted T cell fraction (not recorded which). These receptors all stem from a male donor with ankylosing spondylitis or in good health (not recorded which).

The chain combines TRBV12-3 or TRBV12-4 with TRBJ2-5, with TRBD1 identical over 10 bases. V gave up 6 bases and J gave up 6 bases; unmatched junction bases: 10. The CDR3 is 15 residues long. In nucleotides, the CDR3 is TGTGCCAGCAGCCCGAGGGGGACAGGGGAAAAGACCCAGTACTTC. It codes for CASSPRGTGEKTQYF.

Only a few counts were recorded for this clonotype. The chain employs TRBV28 and TRBJ1-1, with 7 bases aligning to TRBD1. The germline V gene encodes CDR1 MDHEN and CDR2 SYDVKM. This CDR3 is 16 amino acids long. J was trimmed by 0 bases and V by 4 bases; bases with no gene match: 8. CDR3 amino acids: CASSSRSRGMNTEAFF. CDR3 sequence (DNA): TGTGCCAGCAGTTCTCGGAGCAGGGGGATGAACACTGAAGCTTTCTTT.

The J gene is TRBJ2-5, the V gene TRBV11-3; D unclear. CDR3 length: 13 amino acids. V was trimmed by 2 bases and J by 1 base, leaving 5 bases between them. Germline values: CDR1 SGHNT, CDR2 YENEEA. CDR3 sequence reads: CASSLHTQETQYF. The CDR3, as DNA: TGTGCCAGCAGCTTACATACCCAAGAGACCCAGTACTTC.

A few counts support this clonotype. J is TRBJ2-3 and V is TRBV6-5; 14 nucleotides line up with TRBD2. This CDR3 region has 15 residues. V shed 4 bases and J 6 bases; nucleotides not matched to a gene: 3. CDR1 and CDR2 (germline): MNHEY, SVGAGI. The CDR3 spells CASSSGLAGVDTQYF. CDR3 DNA: TGTGCCAGCAGTTCGGGACTAGCGGGGGTTGATACGCAGTATTTT.

This clonotype was detected only a few times. The V call is TRBV29-1, the J call TRBJ2-2; 8 bases match TRBD1. The germline V gene has CDR1 SQVTM and CDR2 ANQGSEA. This CDR3 has 13 residues. After removal of 5 bases from V and 5 bases from J, the junction contained 4 bases not matched to a gene. Here the CDR3 DNA reads TGCAGCGTTAAGGACAGGGATACCGGGGAGCTGTTTTTT. It translates to CSVKDRDTGELFF.

The V and J genes are TRBV5-4 and TRBJ2-1, with D perhaps matching TRBD1 or TRBD2 (5 bases each). The CDR3 spans 15 residues. V lost 2 bases and J lost 0, with 9 bases in between. Germline V gene sequence: CDR1 SGHNT, CDR2 YYREEE (reference sequence). As DNA, the CDR3 is TGTGCCAGCAGCTTTTATGGGGGCTCCTACAATGAGCAGTTCTTC. Encoded protein: CASSFYGGSYNEQFF. Full variable domain (remainder filled in from reference TRBV5-4 and TRBJ2-1): ETGVTQSPTHLIKTRGQQVTLRCSSQSGHNTVSWYQQALGQGPQFIFQYYREEENGRGNFPPRFSGLQFPNYSSELNVNALELDDSALYLCASSFYGGSYNEQFFGPGTRLTVL.

This clonotype turned up a few times. The rearrangement uses TRBV29-1 and TRBJ2-5; perhaps TRBD1 as D (6 bases). The germline V gene has CDR1 SQVTM and CDR2 ANQGSEA. Deletions cut 4 bases from V and 5 bases from J, with 14 bases between. The CDR3 covers 13 residues. The CDR3 coding sequence is TGCAGCGTTGGAGGAGGAACAGGGGAGACCCAGTACTTC. Its protein is CSVGGGTGETQYF.

The chain joins TRBV3-1 to TRBJ1-1, with D unclear. CDR3 length equals 14 residues. Trimming cost V 4 bases and J 1 base, with 10 bases left between them. The germline gives CDR1 LGHDT, CDR2 YNNKEL (reference sequence). In nucleotides, the CDR3 is TGTGCCAGCAGCCGAACCAACGAGAACACTGAAGCTTTCTTT. This translates into CASSRTNENTEAFF. The entire variable domain, with the rest obtained from reference TRBV3-1 and TRBJ1-1, is as follows: DTAVSQTPKYLVTQMGNDKSIKCEQNLGHDTMYWYKQDSKKFLKIMFSYNNKELIINETVPNRFSPKSPDKAHLNLHINSLELGDSAVYFCASSRTNENTEAFFGQGTRLTVV.

The gene calls are TRBV5-4 and TRBJ2-7; D gene ambiguous. CDR3 length: 13 residues. CDR1 and CDR2 from the germline V gene are SGHNT and YYREEE (reference sequence). V lost 1 base and J lost 2, with 7 bases in between. The CDR3 protein is CASSLPETYEQYF. DNA of the CDR3: TGTGCCAGCAGCTTGCCCGAGACCTACGAGCAGTACTTC.

This clonotype was recorded a few times. This chain connects TRBV12-3 or TRBV12-4 to TRBJ1-1; 7 bases are shared with TRBD1. Unmatched junction bases numbered 8, after V lost 10 bases and J lost 6 bases. The CDR3 loop spans 12 amino acids. The CDR3 loop reads CATKGAPPEAFF. CDR3 DNA sequence: TGTGCCACCAAGGGGGCGCCACCTGAAGCTTTCTTT.

This clonotype was seen a handful of times. The chain employs TRBV7-2 and TRBJ2-2; D may match TRBD1 or TRBD2 (5 bases each). Trimming left V 3 bases short and J 4 bases short, with 15 bases between. Germline assignment: CDR1 SGHTA and CDR2 FQGNSA. The CDR3 length is 16 residues. The CDR3 loop is CASSFFGAQGTGELFF. CDR3 bases: TGTGCCAGCAGCTTTTTCGGGGCCCAGGGCACCGGGGAGCTGTTTTTT.

This clonotype was counted a single time. The V and J genes are TRBV10-3 and TRBJ2-7; D unresolved. The V gene lost 8 bases and the J gene lost 4 bases, with 12 bases spanning the gap. Germline values: CDR1 ENHRY, CDR2 SYGVKD. CDR3 length: 12 amino acids. CDR3 nucleotide sequence: TGTGCCATCCGCGGACCCGAGTACGAGCAGTACTTC. It codes for CAIRGPEYEQYF.

The chain recombines TRBV20-1 with TRBJ2-1; TRBD2 aligns across 7 bases. V shed 6 bases, J shed 7 bases, and the junction held 15 bases outside the gene matches. Germline CDR1 is DFQATT and CDR2 is SNEGSKA (reference sequence). The CDR3 contains 15 residues. The CDR3, as DNA: TGCAGTGCCCTAAGCGGGGAACACGGAGGGAATGAGCAGTTCTTC. As protein: CSALSGEHGGNEQFF.

This clonotype was seen at least ten times. The CDR3 bases are TGTGCCACCAGCAGAGACCCTGTAGCGGGCCGCACAGATACGCAGTATTTT. The encoded protein is CATSRDPVAGRTDTQYF. This chain connects TRBV15 to TRBJ2-3, with TRBD2 matching over 7 bases. J gave up 1 base and V 0 bases, and 7 bases lay outside the gene matches. Germline CDR1 is LNHNV and CDR2 is YYDKDF (reference sequence). The CDR3 spans 17 residues.

The chain has TRBV27 and TRBJ2-2; TRBD2 aligns across 13 bases. Germline loops: CDR1 MNHEY, CDR2 SMNVEV (reference sequence). Trimming cost V 3 bases and J 4 bases; bases outside gene matches: 5. The CDR3 has 17 amino acids. CDR3 loop: CASSFLTSGGATGELFF. The CDR3 bases are TGTGCCAGCAGTTTCCTTACTAGCGGGGGGGCCACCGGGGAGCTGTTTTTT.

The genes are TRBV12-3 or TRBV12-4 and TRBJ2-7; D may correspond to TRBD1 or TRBD2 (5 bases each). Trimming cost V 4 bases and J 5 bases, with 18 bases left between them. CDR3 length equals 15 residues. The DNA for the CDR3 is TGTGCCAGCAGTTCGAACCGGGGCGCAACCGACGAGCAGTACTTC. Its translation is CASSSNRGATDEQYF.

The V gene is TRBV7-9, the J gene TRBJ2-1; TRBD1 agrees at 7 bases. V dropped 7 bases and J dropped 2; count of bases not matched to a gene: 8. The CDR3 loop spans 15 amino acids. From germline, CDR1 is SEHNR and CDR2 FQNEAQ (reference sequence). Here the CDR3 DNA reads TGTGCCAGCAACGCCGGGACAGTCGCCTACAATGAGCAGTTCTTC. Protein product: CASNAGTVAYNEQFF. The entire variable domain, with the rest obtained from reference TRBV7-9 and TRBJ2-1, is as follows: DTGVSQNPRHKITKRGQNVTFRCDPISEHNRLYWYRQTLGQGPEFLTYFQNEAQLEKSRLLSDRFSAERPKGSFSTLEIQRTEQGDSAMYLCASNAGTVAYNEQFFGPGTRLTVL.

The CDR3 coding sequence is TGCAGTGCTAGAGCGGACAGTATGAACACTGAAGCTTTCTTT. It specifies CSARADSMNTEAFF. The chain employs TRBV20-1 and TRBJ1-1; D might be TRBD1 (6 bases). V shed 1 base and J shed 0 bases, with 9 bases lying between them. The CDR3 contains 14 residues. CDR1 and CDR2 (germline): DFQATT, SNEGSKA (reference sequence).

In this sample, this clonotype turned up many times. The V and J genes are TRBV20-1 and TRBJ2-7; maybe TRBD2 (6 bases). Between the trimmed V and J ends, which lost 6 bases and 6 bases, there was a span of 18 bases. The CDR3 is 13 amino acids. The germline CDR1 and CDR2 sequences are DFQATT and SNEGSKA (reference sequence). The CDR3 coding sequence is TGCAGTGCCGTGGTGGGGGGAAACATCGAGCAGTACTTC. Translating it yields CSAVVGGNIEQYF.

The chain recombines TRBV7-9 with TRBJ1-1; 9 bases are shared with TRBD1. The CDR3 runs to 16 residues. V lost 5 bases and J lost 0; bases outside the gene matches: 7. Germline V gene lookup returns CDR1 SEHNR and CDR2 FQNEAQ (reference sequence). In DNA form, the CDR3 reads TGTGCCAGCAGCCCCCGGGACAGGGAGGTGAACACTGAAGCTTTCTTT. Translation gives CASSPRDREVNTEAFF.

In its sample, this clonotype was seen a few times. The rearrangement joins TRBV12-3 or TRBV12-4 to TRBJ2-7; 11 bases are a match to TRBD2. V lost 5 bases and J lost 3; bases outside the gene matches: 6. The CDR3 loop spans 15 amino acids. The DNA for the CDR3 is TGTGCCAGCAGTCCCCGACTAGCGGGGAGCTACGAGCAGTACTTC. Amino acids: CASSPRLAGSYEQYF.

This CDR3 reads CASLGQVRDEQFF. The CDR3 DNA follows: TGTGCCTCCCTCGGGCAGGTACGGGATGAGCAGTTCTTC. V gene TRBV12-3 or TRBV12-4 combines with J gene TRBJ2-1; D remains ambiguous. This CDR3 comprises 13 residues. Trimming left V 11 bases short and J 8 bases short, with 19 bases between.

The rearrangement links TRBV7-2 to TRBJ2-1, with D uncertain. From germline, CDR1 is SGHTA and CDR2 FQGNSA. CDR3 size: 10 residues. Trimming removed 10 bases at V and 7 bases at J, with 8 bases between. The CDR3 loop is CATELNEQFF. DNA for the CDR3: TGTGCCACCGAGCTTAATGAGCAGTTCTTC.

This clonotype was observed a few times. The chain uses TRBV12-3 or TRBV12-4 and TRBJ2-3; 9 bases match TRBD1. The CDR3 length is 17 residues. With 6 bases clipped from V and 4 bases from J, the junction kept 14 bases outside the gene matches. This chain's CDR3 is CASRPGTGGERADTQYF. The CDR3 DNA is TGTGCCAGCAGACCCGGAACAGGGGGCGAGAGGGCAGATACGCAGTATTTT.

The gene calls are TRBV7-6 and TRBJ1-4, with 10 positions matching TRBD1. V trimming: 1 base; J trimming: 6 bases; junction bases outside the gene matches: 2. The CDR3 covers 15 residues. Germline CDR1 and CDR2: SGHVS and FNYEAQ. The CDR3 loop is CASSLVGTGDEKLFF. DNA of the CDR3: TGTGCCAGCAGCTTAGTAGGGACAGGGGATGAAAAACTGTTTTTT.

This clonotype was recorded a few times. V is TRBV6-2 or TRBV6-3 and J is TRBJ2-7; the D is unclear. Per germline, CDR1 MNHEY and CDR2 SVGEGT. Between the trimmed V and J ends, which lost 5 bases and 0 bases, there was a span of 14 bases. The CDR3 runs 15 residues. CDR3 coding DNA: TGTGCCAGCAGTGTGAGCGACTTTCCCTCCTACGAGCAGTACTTC. Its protein is CASSVSDFPSYEQYF.

This clonotype was found a few times. V usage is TRBV6-1 and J usage is TRBJ2-3; D gene unclear. Looked up from germline, CDR1 is MNHNS and CDR2 is SASEGT. V was pared by 6 bases and J by 2 bases, with 6 bases between. The CDR3 has 12 amino acids. Here the CDR3 reads CASSIPTDTQYF. As DNA, the CDR3 is TGTGCCAGCAGCATTCCCACAGATACGCAGTATTTT.

Turning to this clonotype: Relative to the germline gene, one junction end is altered; a read error may explain this. V is TRBV5-1 and J is TRBJ2-7; the D is unclear. CDR3 length equals 13 residues. Germline lookup yields CDR1 SGHRS and CDR2 YFSETQ. This CDR3 reads CASSFDGSYEQYF. The CDR3 nucleotides read TGTGCCAGCAGTTTCGACGGATCCTACGAGCAGTACTTC.